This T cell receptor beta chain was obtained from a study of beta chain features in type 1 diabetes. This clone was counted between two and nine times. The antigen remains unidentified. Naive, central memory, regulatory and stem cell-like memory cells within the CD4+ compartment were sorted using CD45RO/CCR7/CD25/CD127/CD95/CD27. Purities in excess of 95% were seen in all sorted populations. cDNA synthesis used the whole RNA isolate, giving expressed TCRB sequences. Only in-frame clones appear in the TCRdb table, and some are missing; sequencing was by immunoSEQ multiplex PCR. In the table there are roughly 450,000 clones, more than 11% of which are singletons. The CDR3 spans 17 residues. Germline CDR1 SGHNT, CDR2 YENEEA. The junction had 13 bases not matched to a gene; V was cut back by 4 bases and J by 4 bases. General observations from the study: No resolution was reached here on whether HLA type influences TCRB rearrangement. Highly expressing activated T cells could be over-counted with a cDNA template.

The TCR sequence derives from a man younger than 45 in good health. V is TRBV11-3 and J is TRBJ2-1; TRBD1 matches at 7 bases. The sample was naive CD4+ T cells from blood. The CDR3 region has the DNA TGTGCCAGCAGCTCTTCGAGGGACAGAAAAGGATACAATGAGCAGTTCTTC. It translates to CASSSSRDRKGYNEQFF.